Listed below are T cell receptor beta chains from one sample, sequenced in a study of cytomegalovirus exposure and HLA in healthy donors. Using immunoSEQ multiplex PCR, the repertoire was profiled, and TCRdb retains in-frame clones only, with some absent. The table includes under 200,000 clones, about 88% detected once. The sequenced sample consisted of PBMCs. These receptors originate from a woman aged 18-35 years in good health and CMV-seronegative. CDR3s include the opening cysteine and the closing phenylalanine or tryptophan. The D gene is left open where the match is weak. Only part of the rows carry a size: once, few, many, or a class if the clone is expanded.

>-|TRBV28|-|TRBJ2-3
TGTGCCAGCAGTTTAGGGCGGGCGTTTAGCACAGATACGCAGTATTTT
CASSLGRAFSTDTQYF
>-|TRBV27|-|TRBJ2-3
TGTGCCAGCAGTGGGTGGGGGCGCACAGATACGCAGTATTTT
CASSGWGRTDTQYF
>-|TRBV10-3|-|TRBJ1-3
TGTGCCATCAGTGGGGGAGGGGTCAGCTCTGGAAACACCATATATTTT
CAISGGGVSSGNTIYF
>-|TRBV6-5|TRBD2|TRBJ2-1
TGTGCCAGCAGTAGACGGGAGGGCCGCAATGAGCAGTTCTTC
CASSRREGRNEQFF
>-|TRBV5-4|-|TRBJ2-2
TGTGCCAGCAGCTCCGGACAAGACACCGGGGAGCTGTTTTTT
CASSSGQDTGELFF
>-|TRBV7-9|TRBD1|TRBJ1-4
TGTGCCAGCAGCGGACAGGGATGGGGCGGTGAAAAACTGTTTTTT
CASSGQGWGGEKLFF
>-|TRBV5-1|TRBD2|TRBJ2-1
TGCGCCAGCAGCTCCTCCGGGACTAGCAATGAGCAGTTCTTC
CASSSSGTSNEQFF
>-|TRBV5-5|-|TRBJ1-1
TGTGCCAGCAGCTTGAGAGGGGGAACAAGTGAAGCTTTCTTT
CASSLRGGTSEAFF
>-|TRBV7-2|TRBD2|TRBJ2-7
TGTGCCAGCAGCTTAGTCGGGGGGAACGGTTGGTCCTACGAGCAGTACTTC
CASSLVGGNGWSYEQYF
>-|TRBV6-5|TRBD2|TRBJ2-3
TGTGCCAGCAGTGGGGGGGAGACGGCAGATACGCAGTATTTT
CASSGGETADTQYF
>-|TRBV4-1|TRBD1|TRBJ1-2
TGCGCCAGCAGCCACCCACAACAGGGGGCGTGGGGCTACACCTTC
CASSHPQQGAWGYTF
>-|TRBV30|TRBD1|TRBJ2-5
TGTGCCTGGAGTGTTGTTGACAGGGGGGTGGAGACCCAGTACTTC
CAWSVVDRGVETQYF
>-|TRBV7-9|TRBD2|TRBJ2-1
TGTGCCAGCAGCACCCCCGGGACTAGCGACTACAATGAGCAGTTCTTC
CASSTPGTSDYNEQFF
>-|TRBV12-5|-|TRBJ2-1
TGTGCTAGTGGTCTGAGCGTGGATGAGCAGTTCTTC
CASGLSVDEQFF
>-|TRBV9|TRBD1|TRBJ1-4
TGTGCCAGCAGCGCACAGGGGAAGGAAAAACTGTTTTTT
CASSAQGKEKLFF
>-|TRBV11-2|-|TRBJ2-7
TGTGCCAGCAGCTTATGGACAAACTACGAGCAGTACTTC
CASSLWTNYEQYF
>-|TRBV12-5|TRBD1|TRBJ2-7
TGTGCTAGTGGAACCTCAGGGGGCGGGATATACGAGCAGTACTTC
CASGTSGGGIYEQYF
>few|TRBV4-1|TRBD1|TRBJ1-1
TGCGCCAGCAGCCAATTGACAGGGCCCCGGGGGAGGGCTTTCTTT
CASSQLTGPRGRAFF
>-|TRBV6-7|-|TRBJ2-2
TGTGCCAGCAGTTACTCGAGGTCCCCACAGGGCCTGACCGGGGAGCTGTTTTTT
CASSYSRSPQGLTGELFF
>-|TRBV21-1|-|TRBJ1-6
TGTGCCAGCAGCAAAGGGGGGACAGTCATGAGCTCCTATAATTCACCCCTCCACTTT
CASSKGGTVMSSYNSPLHF
>-|TRBV11-2|-|TRBJ1-1
TGTGCCAGCAGCAGCACAGGGTTGAACACTGAAGCTTTCTTT
CASSSTGLNTEAFF
>-|TRBV6-8|-|TRBJ1-1
TGTGCCAGCAGCCCGGCGGAAACCAAAGAAGCTTTCTTT
CASSPAETKEAFF
>-|TRBV6-6|-|TRBJ1-3
TGTGCCAGCAGTTACAGAAACAGGGACGGAAACACCATATATTTT
CASSYRNRDGNTIYF
>-|TRBV5-5|-|TRBJ1-2
TGTGCCAGCAGCTCCCAAACGACAGTTAACTATGGCTACACCTTC
CASSSQTTVNYGYTF
>few|TRBV27|TRBD2|TRBJ2-7
TGTGCCAGCAGAGGACTAGCAGGTTACGAGCAGTACTTC
CASRGLAGYEQYF
>-|TRBV5-6|-|TRBJ1-5
TGTGCCAGCGGAACAGGGAATGGTCAGCCCCAGCATTTT
CASGTGNGQPQHF
>-|TRBV7-9|-|TRBJ2-7
TGTGCCAGCAGCTTAGCGGGGCGCGAGCAGTACTTC
CASSLAGREQYF
>once|TRBV25-1|-|TRBJ2-3
TGTGCCAGCAGTGAACAGGGATGGACAGATACGCAGTATTTT
CASSEQGWTDTQYF
>-|TRBV28|-|TRBJ2-4
TGTGCCAGCAGTTTCGAAGCAAGTTTTCAGTACTTC
CASSFEASFQYF
>-|TRBV27|-|TRBJ2-1
TGTGCCAGCAGTTTATCGGGGCCCCTTAATGAGCAGTTCTTC
CASSLSGPLNEQFF
>-|TRBV5-1|-|TRBJ1-5
TGCGCCAGCAGCTTGGCCGGGGGGAATCAGCCCCAGCATTTT
CASSLAGGNQPQHF